This T cell receptor beta chain was identified in a study of OX40 agonist ivuxolimab in advanced cancers. Study-wide context: Ivuxolimab, which targeted the costimulatory receptor OX40 (CD134), was an agonistic, fully human IgG2 monoclonal antibody. Intravenous ivuxolimab was administered to patients every 2 weeks at six dose levels: 0.01, 0.1, 0.3, 1.5, 3 and 10 mg/kg. Of the roughly 50 dose-escalation patients, hepatocellular carcinoma was present in approximately 20, melanoma in about 15, renal cell carcinoma in 9 and head and neck cancer in 9. Patients were allowed to have had prior anti-PD-1, anti-PD-L1 or anti-CTLA-4 therapy, and around 41% of the dose-escalation patients had previously received checkpoint inhibitors. Partial responses occurred in three dose-escalation patients, of whom one had hepatocellular carcinoma and two had cutaneous melanoma. The paper covers the monotherapy dose-escalation part of the phase I ivuxolimab trial, which included N ≈ 50 patients. The point of sequencing TCRbeta in the periphery was to test whether ivuxolimab changed TCR sequence diversity and drove clonal T-cell expansion. In the dose-escalation cohort, approximately 82% of patients were male, and the mean age was roughly 60 years, with a range of roughly 23 to 85. What the authors observed across the whole study: Low levels of normalized T-cell clonal expansion were also shown by some nonresponding patients. Clonal expansion of both CD4+ and CD8+ blood T cells was observed from baseline to week 6 at doses 0.1 to 3.0 mg/kg. After ivuxolimab, expanded clones were on average more numerous among CD8+ T cells than among CD4+ T cells. In the 0.1-3.0 mg/kg groups, partial responders had among the lowest normalized peripheral clonal expansion, particularly in CD8+ T cells. Which antigens the clonally expanded peripheral T cells were specific for was not determined.

Patients with a history of autoimmune disease or receiving systemic immunosuppression were excluded from the trial. Peripheral blood for TCR sequencing was collected from all dose cohorts at baseline, on cycle 4 day 1, and on cycle 7 day 1. Samples were obtained from an open-label, multicenter, first-in-human phase I dose-escalation trial of ivuxolimab. Adults with locally advanced or metastatic melanoma, renal cell carcinoma, hepatocellular carcinoma or head and neck squamous cell carcinoma were enrolled in the trial. Before TCR sequencing, CD4+ and CD8+ T cells were separately sorted from peripheral blood. The CDR3 spans 14 residues, from the cysteine through the phenylalanine. Only CDR3 DNA is held: 42 bases, read in frame from base 1. CDR1 and CDR2 are read off the germline V gene as SGDLS and YYNGEE. V drops 0 bases and J drops 5 bases, leaving 11 bases in between. Genomic DNA was extracted from sorted cells for sequencing of the TCRbeta CDR3 region. TCRbeta CDR3 regions were sequenced using the immunoSEQ Assay. TCRdb's version of the immuneACCESS table is confined to in-frame rearrangements and falls short of the full clone set. An unresolved V gene accounts for under half of the shortfall where checked; the remainder is of unknown origin. The sample profile shows about 59,000 clones; roughly 85% of them were found once. The ten most abundant clones make up approximately 3.6% of the sample.

Worth noting for this clone: Its antigen target is currently unknown. No base qualities exist here, and no much larger clone lies one base off it.

The chain links TRBV9 with TRBJ2-5; a tentative D call is TRBD1 (5 bases match). This receptor was obtained from an adult with an advanced solid tumor such as melanoma, head and neck, liver or kidney cancer. Sequencing was performed on CD4+ or CD8+ T cells sorted from blood, taken in a trial of the OX40 agonist ivuxolimab. The CDR3 amino acid sequence is: CASSVGLGRETQYF. The bases read TGTGCCAGCAGCGTAGGGTTGGGGCGGGAGACCCAGTACTTC.